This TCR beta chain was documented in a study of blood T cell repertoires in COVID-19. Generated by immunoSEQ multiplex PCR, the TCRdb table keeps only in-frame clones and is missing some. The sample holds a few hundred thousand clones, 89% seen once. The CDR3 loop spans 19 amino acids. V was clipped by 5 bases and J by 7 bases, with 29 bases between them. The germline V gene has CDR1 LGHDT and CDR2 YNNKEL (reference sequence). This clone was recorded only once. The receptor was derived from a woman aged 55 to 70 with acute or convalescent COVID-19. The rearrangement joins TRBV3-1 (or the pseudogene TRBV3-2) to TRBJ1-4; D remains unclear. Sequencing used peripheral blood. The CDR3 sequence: CASSGYTRESTGMAEKLFF. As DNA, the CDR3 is TGTGCCAGCAGCGGATATACGAGGGAAAGTACTGGGATGGCTGAAAAACTGTTTTTT.